This T cell receptor beta chain was captured in a study of T cells in women clearing cervical HPV infection. This CDR3 region has 13 residues. V gave up 3 bases and J gave up 6 bases, with 11 bases separating them. CDR1 is SGHTA, CDR2 FQGTGA, per germline. Dot-blot hybridization genotyped cervical HPV amplified with MY09/MY11 PCR. Genomic DNA, averaging approximately 1,200 ng per sample, yielded TCR beta CDR3 via immunoSEQ. Clones were read by immunoSEQ multiplex PCR, and TCRdb kept only the in-frame ones, dropping some. This sample contains more than 30,000 clones. On this clone itself: The read is 3 residues too short to cover the CDR3 end, so that end is filled in from the germline J gene.

The clonotype originates from a woman between 18 and 70 years old with a cervical HPV16 infection that either progressed to CIN3+ or cleared (not recorded which). The rearrangement uses TRBV7-3 and TRBJ1-1; D might be TRBD1 (5 bases). Sequencing was done on a sample of blood buffy coat. The CDR3 here is CASSLQGFAEAFF. The CDR3 DNA, read in part, is TGTGCCAGCAGCTTGCAGGGTTTCGCTGAA.